The 9 T cell receptor beta chains below all came from one sample that was sequenced in a study of blood T cells in healthy people across ages. Primed by a sample-barcoded 5' primer and a J-beta primer mix, a second PCR proceeded for 7 to 11 cycles. TCRdb used MiXCR to reprocess the 5' RACE reads, holding one entry per CDR3 protein. This sample has 1.8 million or so distinct CDR3 sequences, with approximately 39% found just once. The specimen was blood. Receptor source: a human donor in good health.

The sample holds a few counts of this clonotype. The V call is TRBV7-9, the J call TRBJ2-1, with D hard to call. Between the trimmed V and J ends, which lost 7 bases and 6 bases, there was a span of 13 bases. Germline-derived CDR1 and CDR2 are SEHNR and FQNEAQ (reference sequence). CDR3 size: 13 residues. The CDR3 DNA reads TGTGCCAGCACCCCGTCCGGCCCCAATGAGCAGTTCTTC. This codes for CASTPSGPNEQFF.

Only a few counts were recorded for this clonotype. The chain combines TRBV6-2 or TRBV6-3 with TRBJ2-1, with 9 bases lining up with TRBD1. Germline V gene lookup returns CDR1 MNHEY and CDR2 SVGEGT. V shed 4 bases, J shed 6 bases, and the junction held 10 bases outside the gene matches. The CDR3 has 16 amino acids. CDR3 protein: CASSFLCGQGFNEQFF. The CDR3 DNA reads as TGTGCCAGCAGTTTCCTTTGTGGACAGGGGTTCAATGAGCAGTTCTTC.

V and J are TRBV7-8 and TRBJ2-1; D remains unclear. CDR1 is SGHVS, CDR2 FQNEAQ, per germline. The CDR3 is made up of 12 amino acids. With 4 bases removed from V and 10 bases from J, the gap between germline ends came to 11 bases. The CDR3 DNA reads TGTGCCAGCAGCTCGGAAGGATGGGAGCAGTTCTTC. Translation: CASSSEGWEQFF.

This chain joins TRBV3-1 and TRBJ1-4; D gene ambiguous. CDR1 and CDR2 (germline): LGHDT, YNNKEL (reference sequence). The CDR3 is 15 residues long. The germline V and J ends were trimmed by 1 base and 3 bases, with 9 bases remaining between them. CDR3 in amino acids: CASSQAGLPNEKLFF. The CDR3 DNA follows: TGTGCCAGCAGCCAAGCGGGCCTCCCTAATGAAAAACTGTTTTTT.

This clonotype was counted only a few times. The gene calls are TRBV29-1 and TRBJ1-1, with a weak D call TRBD1 (6 bases). V was cut by 8 bases and J by 3 bases, with 22 bases left in between. The CDR3 covers 15 residues. Per the germline V gene, CDR1 is SQVTM and CDR2 is ANQGSEA. The CDR3 sequence: CSQAEPGVGDTEAFF. DNA for the CDR3: TGCAGCCAAGCCGAACCAGGGGTAGGGGACACTGAAGCTTTCTTT.

V gene TRBV7-2 combines with J gene TRBJ2-4; TRBD2 matches 16 bases. V lost 0 bases, J lost 5 bases, and 7 bases stayed unmatched. The CDR3 runs to 19 residues. Germline V lookup: CDR1 SGHTA, CDR2 FQGNSA. The CDR3 nucleotides are TGTGCCAGCAGCTTAGCGGGAGGGACTAGCGGGGGGGCCCAAAACATTCAGTACTTC. Its translation: CASSLAGGTSGGAQNIQYF.

The V gene is TRBV4-1, the J gene TRBJ2-3; TRBD2 agrees at 8 bases. Germline V gene data show CDR1 as MGHRA and CDR2 as YSYEKL. The CDR3 runs 17 residues. The V gene end was trimmed by 1 base and the J gene end by 5 bases; junction bases not matched to a gene: 11. The CDR3 loop reads CASSQVISGLAEDTQYF. The CDR3 DNA follows: TGCGCCAGCAGCCAAGTGATTTCCGGACTAGCTGAAGATACGCAGTATTTT.

The chain couples TRBV12-3 or TRBV12-4 to TRBJ1-2; D is perhaps TRBD1 (5 bases). This CDR3 comprises 16 residues. The V end lost 3 bases, the J end lost 4 bases, and 18 bases lay between the germline ends. The CDR3 DNA reads as TGTGCCAGCAGTTTGGGTCGGGGCGGCGACCCCTATGGCTACACCTTC. It encodes CASSLGRGGDPYGYTF.

V and J are TRBV5-6 and TRBJ1-5; a weak D match, TRBD1 (6 bases). The CDR3 is 17 residues long. V gave up 0 bases and J gave up 0 bases, with 13 bases separating them. From germline, CDR1 is SGHDT and CDR2 YYEEEE. The CDR3 sequence: CASSLAGAGYSNQPQHF. The CDR3, as DNA: TGTGCCAGCAGCTTGGCGGGGGCAGGTTATAGCAATCAGCCCCAGCATTTT.